This T cell receptor beta chain was profiled in a study of spatial heterogeneity in lung cancer. TCRdb re-derived calls from the 5' RACE reads in MiXCR, one entry per CDR3 protein. The sample includes some 16,000 distinct CDR3 sequences, roughly 4% of them seen just once. Regarding time point: sample taken at primary tumor resection. At least ten counts were recorded for this clonotype. This beta chain appears as a stray read in a library generated for alpha chains; its size is not informative. CDR3 length: 14 residues. V lost 1 base, J lost 6 bases, and 5 bases stayed unmatched. This clonotype was obtained from a male donor with early-stage non-small cell lung cancer. V usage is TRBV12-3 or TRBV12-4 and J usage is TRBJ1-2, with 7 bases that match TRBD1. The sample was normal lung tissue next to the tumor, taken at surgery. The CDR3 region has the DNA TGTGCCAGCAGTTTAGGCAGGGGGGACCATGGCTACACCTTC. Protein product: CASSLGRGDHGYTF.